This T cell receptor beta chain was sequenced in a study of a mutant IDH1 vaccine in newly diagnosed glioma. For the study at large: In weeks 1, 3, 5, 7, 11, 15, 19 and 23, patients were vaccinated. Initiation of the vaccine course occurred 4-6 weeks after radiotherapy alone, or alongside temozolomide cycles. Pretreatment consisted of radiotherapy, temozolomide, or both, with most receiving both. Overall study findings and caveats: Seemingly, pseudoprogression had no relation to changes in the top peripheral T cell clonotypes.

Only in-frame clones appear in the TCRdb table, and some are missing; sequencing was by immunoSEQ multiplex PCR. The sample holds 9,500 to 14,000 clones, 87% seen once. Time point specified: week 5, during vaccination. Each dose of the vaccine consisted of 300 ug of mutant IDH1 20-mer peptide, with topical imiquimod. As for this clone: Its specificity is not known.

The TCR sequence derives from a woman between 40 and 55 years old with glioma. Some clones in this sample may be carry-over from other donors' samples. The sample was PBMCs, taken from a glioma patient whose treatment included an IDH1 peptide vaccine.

CDR3 DNA: TGCGCCAGCAGCCAGAGGGCGGGTAGCGGCCCCACCGGGGAGCTGTTTTTT. Protein sequence: CASSQRAGSGPTGELFF. V is TRBV4-1 and J is TRBJ2-2; a weak D match, TRBD2 (6 bases). V lost 3 bases and J lost 4, with 18 bases in between. The CDR3 is 17 residues long. CDR1 is MGHRA, CDR2 YSYEKL, per germline.